The 20 T cell receptor beta chains below were found in one sample sequenced in a study of T cells after yellow fever vaccination. Each CDR3 protein is one row after TCRdb ran MiXCR on the 5' RACE reads. Here the sample spans 500,000 to 650,000 distinct CDR3 sequences, over 9% being singletons. Specimen: PBMCs, collected on the day of the yellow fever booster vaccination. All receptors come from a man younger than 45 who received the YFV17D yellow fever vaccine.

The rearrangement links TRBV20-1 to TRBJ2-1; 7 bases fit TRBD2. J was trimmed by 7 bases and V by 6 bases; bases with no gene match: 12. The CDR3 is 14 residues long. Germline V gene lookup returns CDR1 DFQATT and CDR2 SNEGSKA (reference sequence). The DNA for the CDR3 is TGCAGTGCCGGGGGGAGAGGTGGTAATAATGAGCAGTTCTTC. Amino acid sequence: CSAGGRGGNNEQFF.

This clonotype has just a few counts. The chain has TRBV5-1 and TRBJ2-4, with D maybe TRBD2 (5 bases). The ends were cut back, 1 base at V and 3 bases at J, with 11 bases in the middle. Germline V gives CDR1 SGHRS, CDR2 YFSETQ. This CDR3 contains 15 residues. CDR3 sequence reads: CASSLSEGGKNIQYF. DNA for the CDR3: TGCGCCAGCAGCTTGAGCGAAGGAGGCAAAAACATTCAGTACTTC.

This sequence joins TRBV9 and TRBJ2-3; D might be TRBD2 (5 bases). The CDR3 has 16 residues. Per the germline V gene, CDR1 is SGDLS and CDR2 is YYNGEE. Trimming stripped 0 bases from V and 7 bases from J, with 18 bases between. The CDR3 DNA is TGTGCCAGCAGCGTAGAGGCCCGGGCTAGAGGGAATACGCAGTATTTT. It yields the protein CASSVEARARGNTQYF.

In its sample, this clonotype was seen a few times. This chain links TRBV6-2 or TRBV6-3 with TRBJ2-3; D call uncertain. Trimming took off 7 bases at V and 0 bases at J, with 8 bases between the two ends. The germline V gene encodes CDR1 MNHEY and CDR2 SVGEGT. This CDR3 region has 13 residues. The DNA of the CDR3 is TGTGCCAGCAAGCCGCCTAGCACAGATACGCAGTATTTT. It is translated as CASKPPSTDTQYF.

V gene TRBV5-1 combines with J gene TRBJ2-7; perhaps TRBD2 as D (6 bases). The CDR3 has 18 residues. The V end was cut by 0 bases, the J end by 6 bases, with 25 bases between. Germline CDR1 and CDR2: SGHRS and YFSETQ. The CDR3 sequence is CASSLVIRADIGAGEQYF. CDR3 bases: TGCGCCAGCAGCTTGGTAATAAGGGCGGACATTGGAGCGGGCGAGCAGTACTTC.

This rearrangement joins TRBV25-1 to TRBJ2-7; D is tentatively TRBD1 or TRBD2 (5 bases each). The germline CDR1 and CDR2 sequences are MGHDK and SYGVNS. V shed 3 bases and J shed 0 bases, with 12 bases lying between them. This CDR3 spans 15 amino acids. CDR3 residues: CASSDFRDRSYEQYF. The DNA of the CDR3 is TGTGCCAGCAGTGACTTCCGGGACCGCTCCTACGAGCAGTACTTC.

A few counts support this clonotype. This chain connects TRBV6-2 or TRBV6-3 to TRBJ1-2, with D possibly TRBD1 on 6 matching bases. The CDR3 is 15 residues long. Germline CDR1 reads MNHEY; CDR2 reads SVGEGT. V lost 6 bases, J lost 3 bases, and 17 bases lay in between. In nucleotides, the CDR3 is TGTGCCAGCAGACAATTCCAGACAGGACACTATGGCTACACCTTC. It translates to CASRQFQTGHYGYTF.

This clonotype occurred a few times. This chain links TRBV20-1 with TRBJ2-3; 10 bases line up with TRBD2. V gave up 4 bases and J gave up 4 bases; unmatched junction bases: 5. The CDR3 covers 14 residues. Looked up from germline, CDR1 is DFQATT and CDR2 is SNEGSKA (reference sequence). The CDR3 nucleotides read TGCAGTGCTACTAGCGGGAGAGTGGCAGATACGCAGTATTTT. Protein sequence: CSATSGRVADTQYF.

The rearrangement joins TRBV20-1 to TRBJ1-6; a possible D gene is TRBD1 (5 bases). The CDR3 contains 15 residues. Trimming stripped 3 bases from V and 6 bases from J, with 15 bases between. Germline CDR1 is DFQATT and CDR2 is SNEGSKA (reference sequence). CDR3 amino acids: CSARGFVGTNSPLHF. The CDR3 bases are TGCAGTGCTAGGGGATTTGTGGGGACTAATTCACCCCTCCACTTT.

This clonotype was picked up a small number of times. This chain uses TRBV5-6 with TRBJ2-3; D is unclear. This CDR3 spans 16 amino acids. Trimming left V 0 bases short and J 2 bases short, with 13 bases between. Germline assignment: CDR1 SGHDT and CDR2 YYEEEE. CDR3 loop: CASSLVVNDLTDTQYF. CDR3 coding DNA: TGTGCCAGCAGCTTGGTGGTGAACGACCTCACAGATACGCAGTATTTT.

This CDR3 is CASSLHWAADVLTEAFF. CDR3 nucleotides: TGCGCCAGCAGCCTCCACTGGGCTGCCGATGTCCTCACTGAAGCTTTCTTT. This chain uses TRBV4-3 with TRBJ1-1, with D unclear. With 4 bases removed from V and 4 bases from J, the gap between germline ends came to 22 bases. Per germline, CDR1 LGHNA and CDR2 YSLEER. This CDR3 is built from 17 residues.

This clonotype was counted between two and nine times. V is TRBV20-1 and J is TRBJ2-2; 10 bases align to TRBD1. The CDR3 has 15 residues. Germline V gene lookup returns CDR1 DFQATT and CDR2 SNEGSKA (reference sequence). Germline trimming cut 5 bases from V and 2 bases from J; bases unmatched to any gene: 5. CDR3 coding DNA: TGCAGTGCTGACGACAGGGGGCGAAACACCGGGGAGCTGTTTTTT. It translates to CSADDRGRNTGELFF.

This clonotype was counted only a few times. The chain recombines TRBV5-1 with TRBJ2-1; the match to TRBD2 covers 8 bases. Unmatched junction bases numbered 4, after V lost 0 bases and J lost 2 bases. CDR1 is SGHRS, CDR2 YFSETQ, per germline. This CDR3 is built from 16 residues. The CDR3 region has the DNA TGCGCCAGCAGCTTGGCCCAAGCGGGAGCCTACAATGAGCAGTTCTTC. Translation gives CASSLAQAGAYNEQFF. The variable domain in full, with the rest retrieved from reference TRBV5-1 and TRBJ2-1, is KAGVTQTPRYLIKTRGQQVTLSCSPISGHRSVSWYQQTPGQGLQFLFEYFSETQRNKGNFPGRFSGRQFSNSRSEMNVSTLELGDSALYLCASSLAQAGAYNEQFFGPGTRLTVL.

This clonotype was seen a few times. The chain uses TRBV25-1 and TRBJ1-3; a possible D gene is TRBD1 (5 bases). Trimming took 0 bases from V and 0 from J, leaving 12 bases between them. The CDR3 has 17 amino acids. Germline V gives CDR1 MGHDK, CDR2 SYGVNS. The CDR3: CASSEYIRESSGNTIYF. The DNA for the CDR3 is TGTGCCAGCAGTGAATATATCAGGGAGAGCTCTGGAAACACCATATATTTT.

This clonotype was counted many times. The chain uses TRBV19 and TRBJ1-1; D is perhaps TRBD1 (5 bases). Trimming removed 4 bases at V and 2 bases at J, with 11 bases between. The CDR3 spans 14 residues. CDR1 and CDR2 from the germline V gene are LNHDA and SQIVND (reference sequence). CDR3 sequence reads: CASSRQSYNTEAFF. The CDR3 DNA reads as TGTGCCAGTAGTAGACAGAGTTATAACACTGAAGCTTTCTTT.

The chain links TRBV5-5 to TRBJ2-6; no clear D gene. CDR3 length: 15 amino acids. Trimming pared 6 bases from V and 0 bases from J, leaving 10 bases between. Germline V lookup: CDR1 SGHKS, CDR2 YYEKEE (reference sequence). In DNA form, the CDR3 reads TGTGCCAGCACCCCCCTCCCCTCTGGGGCCAACGTCCTGACTTTC. It is translated as CASTPLPSGANVLTF.

The V gene is TRBV20-1, the J gene TRBJ2-7, with 9 positions matching TRBD2. The CDR3 runs to 14 residues. J lost 7 bases, V lost 4 bases, and 11 bases had no gene match. CDR1 DFQATT and CDR2 SNEGSKA come from the germline V gene (reference sequence). The CDR3 bases are TGCAGTGCTACTCTGACTAGCGGTTCTTGGGAGCAGTACTTC. Translated: CSATLTSGSWEQYF.

The chain combines TRBV20-1 with TRBJ2-1, with TRBD2 identical over 10 bases. This CDR3 has 16 amino acids. Germline CDR1 DFQATT, CDR2 SNEGSKA (reference sequence). The J segment lost 7 bases and the V segment lost 0 bases, leaving 9 bases of the junction unmatched. CDR3 sequence: CSARDLLAGSVNEQFF. The DNA of the CDR3 is TGCAGTGCTAGAGACCTACTAGCGGGAAGCGTAAATGAGCAGTTCTTC.

The rearrangement joins TRBV20-1 to TRBJ2-1; unclear D gene. Germline V lookup: CDR1 DFQATT, CDR2 SNEGSKA (reference sequence). The CDR3 has 16 residues. V shed 5 bases and J shed 0 bases, with 17 bases lying between them. The CDR3, as DNA: TGCAGTGCTTCCCCTCCGGCGGAGAGCTCCTACAATGAGCAGTTCTTC. It encodes CSASPPAESSYNEQFF.

V is TRBV27 and J is TRBJ2-5; the D is unclear. The length of the CDR3 is 13 residues. CDR1 MNHEY and CDR2 SMNVEV come from the germline V gene (reference sequence). The V gene lost 6 bases and the J gene lost 2 bases, with 10 bases spanning the gap. CDR3 loop: CASSLGWQETQYF. The CDR3 DNA reads as TGTGCCAGCAGCCTCGGTTGGCAAGAGACCCAGTACTTC.